This entry lists 7 T cell receptor beta chains sequenced from one sample in a study of blood T cell repertoires in COVID-19. This table comes from immunoSEQ multiplex PCR, and its TCRdb copy is limited to in-frame clones, with some not included. This sample has 250,000 to 400,000 clones; about 87% occur once, and the top ten carry 1.5% to 2%. Sequencing used peripheral blood. Receptor source: a woman in her thirties with COVID-19, enrolled during active disease.

The chain employs TRBV2 and TRBJ1-4; 8 bases are a match to TRBD1. Germline CDR1 is SNHLY and CDR2 is FYNNEI. The CDR3 covers 14 residues. V shed 6 bases, J shed 7 bases, and the junction held 7 bases outside the gene matches. This chain's CDR3 is CASSRTGQGEKLFF. DNA of the CDR3: TGTGCCAGCAGCCGGACAGGGCAGGGTGAAAAACTGTTTTTT.

This chain uses TRBV4-1 with TRBJ2-5; 9 bases align to TRBD1. The CDR3 totals 15 residues. From germline, CDR1 is MGHRA and CDR2 YSYEKL. Germline trimming cut 6 bases from V and 4 bases from J; bases unmatched to any gene: 9. The CDR3 coding sequence is TGCGCCAGCAGTCCGGGACAGGGAATCGTAGAGACCCAGTACTTC. Amino acids: CASSPGQGIVETQYF.

The chain joins TRBV7-6 to TRBJ1-4; D is uncertain. V was clipped by 5 bases and J by 8 bases, with 12 bases between them. This CDR3 contains 13 residues. In germline, CDR1 is SGHVS, CDR2 FNYEAQ. CDR3 amino acids: CASSPRTDEKLFF. The CDR3, as DNA: TGTGCCAGCAGCCCCCGCACAGACGAAAAACTGTTTTTT. The whole variable domain, remainder taken from reference TRBV7-6 and TRBJ1-4, is GAGVSQSPRYKVTKRGQDVALRCDPISGHVSLYWYRQALGQGPEFLTYFNYEAQQDKSGLPNDRFSAERPEGSISTLTIQRTEQRDSAMYRCASSPRTDEKLFFGSGTQLSVL.

The chain uses TRBV6-5 and TRBJ1-2, with a tentative D call TRBD1 (5 bases). Germline loops: CDR1 MNHEY, CDR2 SVGAGI. This CDR3 comprises 12 residues. Trimming took 6 bases from V and 11 from J, leaving 16 bases between them. CDR3 amino acids: CASSAGSGNYTF. CDR3 DNA sequence: TGTGCCAGCAGCGCGGGGTCAGGGAATTACACCTTC.

The gene calls are TRBV2 and TRBJ2-3, with 12 bases lining up with TRBD2. Trimming at V came to 7 bases and at J to 6 bases, leaving 8 bases not matched to a gene. The CDR3 loop spans 15 amino acids. Germline assignment: CDR1 SNHLY and CDR2 FYNNEI. The CDR3 DNA sequence: TGTGCCAGCAAGCCTGCTAGCGGGGGGGCTGATACGCAGTATTTT. Translating it yields CASKPASGGADTQYF. Together with reference TRBV2 and TRBJ2-3, the CDR3 gives the full variable domain: EPEVTQTPSHQVTQMGQEVILRCVPISNHLYFYWYRQILGQKVEFLVSFYNNEISEKSEIFDDQFSVERPDGSNFTLKIRSTKLEDSAMYFCASKPASGGADTQYFGPGTRLTVL.

V and J are TRBV2 and TRBJ1-2, with a tentative D call TRBD1 (6 bases). The CDR3 is 12 residues long. The ends were cut back, 6 bases at V and 8 bases at J, with 13 bases in the middle. Germline CDR1 reads SNHLY; CDR2 reads FYNNEI. CDR3 sequence (DNA): TGTGCCAGCAGGGCGGGGGCAGGGGGCTACACCTTC. This translates into CASRAGAGGYTF.

The gene calls are TRBV27 and TRBJ1-6; the D is unclear. Germline CDR1 reads MNHEY; CDR2 reads SMNVEV (reference sequence). V lost 1 base, J lost 8 bases, and 15 bases lay in between. The CDR3 sequence is 16 residues long. The CDR3 loop reads CASSLLIVRRDSPLHF. CDR3 sequence (DNA): TGTGCCAGCAGTTTATTGATAGTAAGGAGGGATTCACCCCTCCACTTT.